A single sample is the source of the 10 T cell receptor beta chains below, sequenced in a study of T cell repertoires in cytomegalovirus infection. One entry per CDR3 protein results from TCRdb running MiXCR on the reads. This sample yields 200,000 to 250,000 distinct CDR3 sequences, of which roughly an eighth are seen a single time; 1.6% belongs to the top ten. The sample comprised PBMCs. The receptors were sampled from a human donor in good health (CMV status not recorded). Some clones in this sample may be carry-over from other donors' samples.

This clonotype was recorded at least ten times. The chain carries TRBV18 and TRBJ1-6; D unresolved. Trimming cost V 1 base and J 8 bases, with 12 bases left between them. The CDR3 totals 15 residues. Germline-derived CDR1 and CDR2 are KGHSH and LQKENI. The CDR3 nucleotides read TGTGCCAGCTCACCACGGGGTTTTTTTGATTCACCCCTCCACTTT. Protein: CASSPRGFFDSPLHF. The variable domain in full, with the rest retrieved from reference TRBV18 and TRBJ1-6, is NAGVMQNPRHLVRRRGQEARLRCSPMKGHSHVYWYRQLPEEGLKFMVYLQKENIIDESGMPKERFSAEFPKEGPSILRIQQVVRGDSAAYFCASSPRGFFDSPLHFGNGTRLTVT.

CDR3 nucleotide sequence: TGTGCCATCAGTGAGTCGCACAGGGAAGAGTATGGCTACACCTTC. Amino acids: CAISESHREEYGYTF. This chain uses TRBV10-3 with TRBJ1-2; D might be TRBD1 (6 bases). From germline, CDR1 is ENHRY and CDR2 SYGVKD. V gave up 0 bases and J gave up 5 bases, with 13 bases separating them. The CDR3 contains 15 residues.

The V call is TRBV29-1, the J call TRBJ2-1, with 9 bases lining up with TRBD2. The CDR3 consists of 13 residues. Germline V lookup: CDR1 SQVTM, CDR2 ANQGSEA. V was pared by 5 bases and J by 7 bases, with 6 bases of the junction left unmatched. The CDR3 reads CSVNSGSGNEQFF. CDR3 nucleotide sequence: TGCAGCGTTAATAGCGGGAGCGGTAATGAGCAGTTCTTC.

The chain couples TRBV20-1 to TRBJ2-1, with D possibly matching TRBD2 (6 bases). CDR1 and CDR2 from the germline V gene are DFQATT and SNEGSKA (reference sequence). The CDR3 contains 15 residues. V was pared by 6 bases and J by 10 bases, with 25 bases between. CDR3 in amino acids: CSATLTGRGNIEQFF. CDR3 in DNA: TGCAGTGCCACATTAACCGGGAGAGGTAACATAGAGCAGTTCTTC.

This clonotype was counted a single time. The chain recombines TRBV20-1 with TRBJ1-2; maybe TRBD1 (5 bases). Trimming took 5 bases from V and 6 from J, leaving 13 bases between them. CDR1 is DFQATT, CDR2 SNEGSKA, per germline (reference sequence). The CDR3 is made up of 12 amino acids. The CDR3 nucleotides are TGCAGTGCTTCTACCCCGACAGATGGCTACACCTTC. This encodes CSASTPTDGYTF.

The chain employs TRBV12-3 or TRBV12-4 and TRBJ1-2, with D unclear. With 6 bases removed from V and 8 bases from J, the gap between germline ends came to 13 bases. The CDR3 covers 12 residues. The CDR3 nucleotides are TGTGCCAGCAGCCCGGGGAGGGAAGGCTACACCTTC. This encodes CASSPGREGYTF.

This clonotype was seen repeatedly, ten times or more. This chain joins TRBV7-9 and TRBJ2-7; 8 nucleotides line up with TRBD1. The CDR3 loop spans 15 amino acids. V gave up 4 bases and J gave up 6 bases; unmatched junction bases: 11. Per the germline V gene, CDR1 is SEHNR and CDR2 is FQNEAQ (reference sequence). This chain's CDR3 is CASSSPGTGSSEQYF. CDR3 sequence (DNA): TGTGCCAGCAGCTCCCCCGGGACAGGATCTTCCGAGCAGTACTTC.

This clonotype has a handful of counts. CDR3 loop: CASSQEFSYEQYF. The CDR3 region has the DNA TGCGCCAGCAGCCAAGAGTTCTCCTACGAGCAGTACTTC. The rearrangement joins TRBV4-3 to TRBJ2-7, with unresolved D. The V gene's germline CDR1 is LGHNA and CDR2 YSLEER. V was trimmed by 0 bases and J by 0 bases, leaving 3 bases between them. The CDR3 contains 13 residues.

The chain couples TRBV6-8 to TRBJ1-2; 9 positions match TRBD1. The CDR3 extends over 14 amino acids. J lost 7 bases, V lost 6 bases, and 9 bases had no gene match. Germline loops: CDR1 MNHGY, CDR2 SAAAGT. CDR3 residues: CASRKQGARSGYTF. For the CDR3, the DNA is TGTGCCAGCAGAAAACAGGGGGCTAGGAGTGGCTACACCTTC.

The CDR3 nucleotides are TGCGCCAGCAGCGTAGCGGGAGGGTACAATGAGCAGTTCTTC. Translated: CASSVAGGYNEQFF. The gene calls are TRBV5-1 and TRBJ2-1; 11 nucleotides line up with TRBD2. CDR1 and CDR2 (germline): SGHRS, YFSETQ. The CDR3 has 14 residues. The J segment lost 4 bases and the V segment lost 4 bases, leaving 1 base of the junction unmatched.